The T cell receptor beta chain under discussion was sequenced for a study of shared clonotypes between healthy human individuals. Assay: immunoSEQ multiplex PCR; the TCRdb copy retains only in-frame clones and omits some. The sample holds some 1,900,000 clones, approximately 94% seen once. CDR3 length equals 17 residues. CDR1 is SGHRS, CDR2 YFSETQ, per germline. The V end lost 4 bases, the J end lost 3 bases, and 20 bases lay between the germline ends. Naive CD8 populations comprised CD45RO-negative cells positively selected for CCR7, excluding terminally differentiated effector memory CD45RA+ cells. On this clone: The antigen is unknown.

The study's findings and limits: Blood was the sole source, and tissue repertoires probably differ.

What was sequenced was naive CD8+ T cells sorted from blood. V usage is TRBV5-1 and J usage is TRBJ2-1; D possibly matches TRBD1 or TRBD2 (6 bases each). This clonotype was sampled from a man aged 18 to 35 in good health. The chain's CDR3 is CASSDGGPGVVYNEQFF. Written as DNA, the CDR3 is TGCGCCAGCAGCGACGGAGGGCCAGGGGTGGTCTACAATGAGCAGTTCTTC.